This entry lists 6 T cell receptor beta chains sequenced from one sample in a study of T cell responses to AZD1222 COVID-19 vaccine (dated by TCRdb to 2020 to 2022). Reading the label with the study, this specimen's time point is: baseline before first vaccination. The library was made by the immunoSEQ multiplex PCR assay. Sourced from immuneACCESS, this table was stored by TCRdb with only in-frame sequences that have V and J called. A share of the clones is absent; for the studies checked, an unresolved V gene accounts for under half, and the remainder has no known explanation. The sample records around 180,000 clones, 75% to 90% of which are singletons. 6.9% of the sample is held by the ten biggest clonotypes. Sequenced here: peripheral blood, sampled on day 0 of AZD1222 vaccination. Receptors were obtained from an adult in good health.

The CDR3: CASSQVDSNQPQHF. The CDR3 DNA is TGCGCCAGCAGCCAAGTTGATAGCAATCAGCCCCAGCATTTT. The chain carries TRBV4-1 and TRBJ1-5, with D hard to call. This CDR3 spans 14 amino acids. With 1 base removed from V and 0 bases from J, the gap between germline ends came to 4 bases. Germline V gene sequence: CDR1 MGHRA, CDR2 YSYEKL.

This chain joins TRBV2 and TRBJ2-7; D not resolved. Trimming removed 7 bases from V and 4 bases from J, with 11 bases in between. The CDR3 consists of 12 residues. In germline, CDR1 is SNHLY, CDR2 FYNNEI. CDR3 sequence reads: CASNAANYEQYV. CDR3 nucleotides: TGTGCCAGCAATGCTGCGAATTACGAGCAGTACGTC.

The table lists this clone with a count of one. The V gene is TRBV19, the J gene TRBJ2-2; 10 bases are shared with TRBD1. The CDR3 length is 18 residues. V lost 10 bases and J lost 1; bases outside the gene matches: 15. CDR1 is LNHDA, CDR2 SQIVND, per germline (reference sequence). This CDR3 is CATGQGPLWVRNTGELFF. In DNA, the CDR3 is TGTGCCACGGGACAGGGGCCTCTTTGGGTCAGGAACACCGGGGAGCTGTTTTTT. The full variable domain, with the rest looked up from reference TRBV19 and TRBJ2-2, is DGGITQSPKYLFRKEGQNVTLSCEQNLNHDAMYWYRQDPGQGLRLIYYSQIVNDFQKGDIAEGYSVSREKKESFPLTVTSAQKNPTAFYLCATGQGPLWVRNTGELFFGEGSRLTVL.

This chain links TRBV14 with TRBJ1-2, with TRBD1 identical over 10 bases. CDR3 length: 16 residues. Germline assignment: CDR1 SGHDN and CDR2 FVKESK. The V gene end was trimmed by 1 base and the J gene end by 2 bases; junction bases not matched to a gene: 4. The CDR3 DNA reads TGTGCCAGCAGCCAAGGGGACAGGGGTCCCAACTATGGCTACACCTTC. Encoded protein: CASSQGDRGPNYGYTF.

The rearrangement uses TRBV19 and TRBJ2-1; D is perhaps TRBD1 (5 bases). V was pared by 6 bases and J by 7 bases, with 13 bases between. The CDR3 is 13 amino acids. Per the germline V gene, CDR1 is LNHDA and CDR2 is SQIVND (reference sequence). For the CDR3, the DNA is TGTGCCAGTAGCCTCCCAGGGAAAAATGAGCAGTTCTTC. Its protein product is CASSLPGKNEQFF. The complete variable domain, with remaining parts taken from reference TRBV19 and TRBJ2-1, reads DGGITQSPKYLFRKEGQNVTLSCEQNLNHDAMYWYRQDPGQGLRLIYYSQIVNDFQKGDIAEGYSVSREKKESFPLTVTSAQKNPTAFYLCASSLPGKNEQFFGPGTRLTVL.

The V and J genes are TRBV12-5 and TRBJ2-5, with 7 positions matching TRBD2. Unmatched junction bases numbered 2, after V lost 2 bases and J lost 5 bases. The CDR3 has 13 amino acids. Germline CDR1 reads LGHNT; CDR2 reads FRNRAP. CDR3 bases: TGTGCTAGTGGTTTGAGCGGGGTGGAGACCCAGTACTTC. Translated, it gives CASGLSGVETQYF. The complete variable domain, with remaining parts taken from reference TRBV12-5 and TRBJ2-5, reads DARVTQTPRHKVTEMGQEVTMRCQPILGHNTVFWYRQTMMQGLELLAYFRNRAPLDDSGMPKDRFSAEMPDATLATLKIQPSEPRDSAVYFCASGLSGVETQYFGPGTRLLVL.